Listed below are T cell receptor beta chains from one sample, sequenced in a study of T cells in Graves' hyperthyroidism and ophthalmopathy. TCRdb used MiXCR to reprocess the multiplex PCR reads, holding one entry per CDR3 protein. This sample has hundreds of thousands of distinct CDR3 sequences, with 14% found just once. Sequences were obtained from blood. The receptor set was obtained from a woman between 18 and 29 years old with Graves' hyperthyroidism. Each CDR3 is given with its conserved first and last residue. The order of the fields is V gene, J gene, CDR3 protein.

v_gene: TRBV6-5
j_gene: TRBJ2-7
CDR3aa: CASSYGAYYEQYF

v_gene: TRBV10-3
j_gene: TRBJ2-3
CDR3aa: CATQARAADTQYF

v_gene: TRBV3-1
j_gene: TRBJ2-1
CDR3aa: CASRGAGSDNEQFF

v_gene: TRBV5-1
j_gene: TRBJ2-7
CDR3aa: CASRYDSGSPYEQYF

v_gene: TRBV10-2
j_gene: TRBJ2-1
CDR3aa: CASSAGLFQGGKFF

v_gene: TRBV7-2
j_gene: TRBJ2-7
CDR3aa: CASSLTGTGAYEQYF

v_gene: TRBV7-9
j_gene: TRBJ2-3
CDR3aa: CASSLVGVGEDTQYF

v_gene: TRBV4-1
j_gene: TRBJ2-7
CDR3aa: CASSARDRYEQYF

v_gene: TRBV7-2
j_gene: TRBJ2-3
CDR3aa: CASSPWGGDTQYF

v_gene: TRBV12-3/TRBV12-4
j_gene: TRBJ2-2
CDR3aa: CASSLYMNTGELFF

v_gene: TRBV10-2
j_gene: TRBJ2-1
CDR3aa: CASTASGEQFF

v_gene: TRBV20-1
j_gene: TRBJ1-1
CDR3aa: CSARSDLDTEAFF

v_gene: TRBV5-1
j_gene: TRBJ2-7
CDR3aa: CASRTGESYEQYF

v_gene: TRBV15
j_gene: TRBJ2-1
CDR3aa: CATSRVAGAYNEQFF

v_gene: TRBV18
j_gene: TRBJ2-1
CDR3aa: CASSPPWASGSDEQFF

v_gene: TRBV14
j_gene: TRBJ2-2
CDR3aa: CASNRGAYTGELFF

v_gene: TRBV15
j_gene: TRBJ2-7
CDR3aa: CATSFLGGPYEQYF

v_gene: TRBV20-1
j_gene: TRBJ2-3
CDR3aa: CSASAWSTDTQYF

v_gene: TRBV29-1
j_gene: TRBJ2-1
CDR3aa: CSVASASYNEQFF

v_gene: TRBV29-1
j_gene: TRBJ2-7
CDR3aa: CSVARTGNEQYF

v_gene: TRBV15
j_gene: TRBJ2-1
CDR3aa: CATREGRYNEQFF

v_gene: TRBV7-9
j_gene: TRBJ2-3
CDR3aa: CASSSWENLAGREDTQYF

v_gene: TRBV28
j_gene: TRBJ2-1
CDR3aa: CASSYSSREQLF

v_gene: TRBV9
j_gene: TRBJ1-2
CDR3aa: CASSVYAQASYGYTF

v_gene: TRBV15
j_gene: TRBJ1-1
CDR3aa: CATRPGLNTEAFF

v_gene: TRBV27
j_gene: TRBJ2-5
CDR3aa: CASSLLGGGETQYF

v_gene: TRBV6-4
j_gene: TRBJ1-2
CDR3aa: CASSDSGEPLMNGYTF

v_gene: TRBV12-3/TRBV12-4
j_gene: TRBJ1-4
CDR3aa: CASSLKGRGEGEKLFF

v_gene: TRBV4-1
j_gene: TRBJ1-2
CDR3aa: CASSQPTGAGGYTF

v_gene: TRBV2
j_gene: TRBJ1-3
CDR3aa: CASSINFSGNTIYF

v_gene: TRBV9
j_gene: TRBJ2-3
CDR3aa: CASSVGGRAGDTQYF

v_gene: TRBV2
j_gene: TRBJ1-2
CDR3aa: CASVQGARGYTF

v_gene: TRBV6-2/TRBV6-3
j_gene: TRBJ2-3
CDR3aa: CATFGQGLAYTQYF

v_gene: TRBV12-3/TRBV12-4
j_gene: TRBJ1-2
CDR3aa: CASSPSRTGANYGYTF

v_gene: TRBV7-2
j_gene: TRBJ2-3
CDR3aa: CASSLSSGTQYF

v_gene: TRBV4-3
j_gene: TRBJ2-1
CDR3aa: CASSRGGTYNEQFF

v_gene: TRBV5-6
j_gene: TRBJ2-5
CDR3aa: CASSLSPRLAGLLKTQYF

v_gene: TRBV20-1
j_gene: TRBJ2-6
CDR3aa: CSARIRDSGANVLTF

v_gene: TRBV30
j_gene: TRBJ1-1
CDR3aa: CAWSVPVSNTEAFF

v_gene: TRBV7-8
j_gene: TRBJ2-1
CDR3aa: CASSSLTRLDRENEQFF

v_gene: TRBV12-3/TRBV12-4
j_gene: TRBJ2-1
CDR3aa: CASSFGKEQFF

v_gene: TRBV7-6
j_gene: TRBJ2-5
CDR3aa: CASSLGVLAGGGETQYF